This T cell receptor (beta chain) was sequenced during a study of cytomegalovirus exposure and HLA in healthy donors. Here immunoSEQ multiplex PCR was the method, and the copy in TCRdb shows in-frame clones only, minus some. The table includes 150,000 to 200,000 clones, 86% detected once. The CDR3 loop spans 15 amino acids. With 5 bases removed from V and 5 bases from J, the gap between germline ends came to 16 bases. From germline, CDR1 is SGHTA and CDR2 FQGNSA. Only one count was recorded for this clone. What was sequenced was PBMCs. The chain joins TRBV7-2 to TRBJ2-4; a possible D gene is TRBD1 (5 bases). This TCR was sampled from a man aged 18 to 29 in good health and CMV-seropositive. The CDR3 DNA sequence: TGTGCCAGCAGCCCCTGGGGCCAGGGCCAAAACATTCAGTACTTC. This translates into CASSPWGQGQNIQYF.